Sequencing of this TCR beta chain was carried out in a study of blood T cell repertoires in COVID-19. About the research overall: PBMCs, B-cell-depleted T cells, or T cells were the source of the cDNA or gDNA that made up the material.

Germline V gives CDR1 SGHDN, CDR2 FVKESK. CDR3 length: 14 residues. V shed 1 base and J shed 4 bases, with 10 bases lying between them. Clones were sequenced by immunoSEQ multiplex PCR, and TCRdb holds only the in-frame ones, with some missing. The table records approximately 89,000 clones, over 75% of them present only once. The receptor was derived from a woman between 65 and 79 years old with acute or convalescent COVID-19. Sequenced material: peripheral blood. The chain carries TRBV14 and TRBJ1-1, with a tentative D call TRBD1 (6 bases). The CDR3 nucleotides read TGTGCCAGCAGCCAAGGAGGGGGAGTCACTGAAGCTTTCTTT. Protein sequence: CASSQGGGVTEAFF. The entire variable domain, with the rest obtained from reference TRBV14 and TRBJ1-1, is as follows: EAGVTQFPSHSVIEKGQTVTLRCDPISGHDNLYWYRRVMGKEIKFLLHFVKESKQDESGMPNNRFLAERTGGTYSTLKVQPAELEDSGVYFCASSQGGGVTEAFFGQGTRLTVV.